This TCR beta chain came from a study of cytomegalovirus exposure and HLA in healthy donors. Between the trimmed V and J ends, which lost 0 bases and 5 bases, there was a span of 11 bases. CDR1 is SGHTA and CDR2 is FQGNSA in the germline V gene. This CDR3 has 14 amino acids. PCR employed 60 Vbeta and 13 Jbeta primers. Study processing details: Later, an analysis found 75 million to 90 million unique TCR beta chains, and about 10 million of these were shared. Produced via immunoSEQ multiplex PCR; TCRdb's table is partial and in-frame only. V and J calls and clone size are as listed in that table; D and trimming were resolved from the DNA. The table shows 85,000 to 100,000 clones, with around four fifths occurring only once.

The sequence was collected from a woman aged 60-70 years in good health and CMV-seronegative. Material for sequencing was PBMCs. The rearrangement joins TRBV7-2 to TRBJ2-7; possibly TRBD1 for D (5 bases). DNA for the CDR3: TGTGCCAGCAGCTTAGCAGCAGGGATGCACGAGCAGTACTTC. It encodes CASSLAAGMHEQYF.